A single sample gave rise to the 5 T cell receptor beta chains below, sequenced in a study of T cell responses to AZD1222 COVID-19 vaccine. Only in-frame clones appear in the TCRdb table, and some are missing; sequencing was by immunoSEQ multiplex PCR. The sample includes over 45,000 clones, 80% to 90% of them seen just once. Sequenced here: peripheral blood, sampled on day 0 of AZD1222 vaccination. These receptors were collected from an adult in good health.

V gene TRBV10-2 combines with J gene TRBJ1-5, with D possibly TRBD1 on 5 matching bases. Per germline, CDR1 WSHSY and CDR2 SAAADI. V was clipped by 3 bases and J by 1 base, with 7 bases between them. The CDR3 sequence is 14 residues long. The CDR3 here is CASSEGDSNQPQHF. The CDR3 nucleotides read TGCGCCAGCAGTGAAGGGGACAGCAATCAGCCCCAGCATTTT.

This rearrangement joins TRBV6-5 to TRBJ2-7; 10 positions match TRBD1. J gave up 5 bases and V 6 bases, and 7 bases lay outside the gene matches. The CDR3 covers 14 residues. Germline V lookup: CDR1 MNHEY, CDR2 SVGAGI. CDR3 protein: CASRALGQGDEQYF. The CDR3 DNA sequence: TGTGCCAGCAGGGCCCTCGGACAGGGGGACGAGCAGTACTTC.

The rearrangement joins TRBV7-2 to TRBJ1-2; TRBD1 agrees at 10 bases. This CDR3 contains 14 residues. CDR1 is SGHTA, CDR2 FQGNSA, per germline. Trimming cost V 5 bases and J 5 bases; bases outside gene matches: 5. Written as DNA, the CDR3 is TGTGCCAGCAGCCCCGAGGGACAGGGGTATGGCTACACCTTC. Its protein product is CASSPEGQGYGYTF.

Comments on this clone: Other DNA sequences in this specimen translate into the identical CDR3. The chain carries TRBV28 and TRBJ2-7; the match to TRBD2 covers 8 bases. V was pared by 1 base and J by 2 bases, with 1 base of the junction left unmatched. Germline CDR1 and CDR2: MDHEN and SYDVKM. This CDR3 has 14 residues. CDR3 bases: TGTGCCAGCAGTTTATCCGGGGGGGCCTACGAGCAGTACTTC. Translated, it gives CASSLSGGAYEQYF.

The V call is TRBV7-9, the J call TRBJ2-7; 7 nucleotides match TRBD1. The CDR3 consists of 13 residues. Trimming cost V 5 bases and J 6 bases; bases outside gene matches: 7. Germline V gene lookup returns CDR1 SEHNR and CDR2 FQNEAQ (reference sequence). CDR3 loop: CASSPRQGAEQYF. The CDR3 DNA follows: TGTGCCAGCAGCCCCCGACAGGGCGCCGAGCAGTACTTC.